This is a list of T cell receptor beta chains from one sample in a study of blood T cell repertoires in COVID-19. Method: immunoSEQ multiplex PCR; TCRdb's copy keeps in-frame clones and lacks some. Seen here are about 29,000 clones, roughly nine tenths observed once, and the top ten hold around a tenth. Source material: peripheral blood. The receptors were gathered from a human donor in a cohort sampled during active COVID-19. CDR3s include the opening cysteine and the closing phenylalanine or tryptophan. Fields, in order: clone size, J gene, V gene, D gene, CDR3 protein, CDR3 DNA. The D gene is left open where the match is weak. Clone sizes are given selectively: once, few, many, or a class where the clone is expanded.

size: .; J: TRBJ1-5; V: TRBV19; D: .; CDR3: CASSIGRGERWPQHF; DNA: TGTGCCAGTAGTATAGGTCGGGGAGAGAGGTGGCCCCAGCATTTT
size: once; J: TRBJ1-2; V: TRBV5-1; D: .; CDR3: CASSAEHLNYGYTF; DNA: TGCGCCAGCAGCGCCGAACACCTTAACTATGGCTACACCTTC
size: .; J: TRBJ1-2; V: TRBV15; D: .; CDR3: CATSREDRTYGYTF; DNA: TGTGCCACCAGCAGAGAAGACAGGACCTATGGCTACACCTTC
size: .; J: TRBJ1-4; V: TRBV11-2; D: .; CDR3: CASSFAANEKLFF; DNA: TGTGCCAGCAGCTTTGCTGCGAATGAAAAACTGTTTTTT
size: .; J: TRBJ1-1; V: TRBV28; D: TRBD1; CDR3: CASSPRTGEAFF; DNA: TGTGCCAGCAGTCCCCGGACAGGGGAGGCTTTCTTT
size: .; J: TRBJ2-3; V: TRBV11-2; D: TRBD1; CDR3: CASIDGRRRGPTDTQYF; DNA: TGTGCCAGCATCGACGGACGTCGCAGGGGGCCAACAGATACGCAGTATTTT
size: .; J: TRBJ2-7; V: TRBV7-2; D: TRBD2; CDR3: CASSFELSGGYEQYF; DNA: TGTGCCAGCAGCTTTGAACTGAGCGGGGGTTACGAGCAGTACTTC
size: .; J: TRBJ2-4; V: TRBV3-1/TRBV3-2; D: TRBD1; CDR3: CASSQGQGFNIQYF; DNA: TGTGCCAGCAGCCAAGGACAGGGGTTCAACATTCAGTACTTC
size: .; J: TRBJ2-6; V: TRBV5-6; D: .; CDR3: CASRPTGSGANVLTF; DNA: TGTGCCAGCAGACCGACAGGTTCGGGGGCCAACGTCCTGACTTTC
size: .; J: TRBJ2-5; V: TRBV11-2; D: TRBD2; CDR3: CASSRAGTSGGRETQYF; DNA: TGTGCCAGCAGCAGAGCCGGGACTAGCGGGGGGCGAGAGACCCAGTACTTC
size: once; J: TRBJ2-5; V: TRBV7-6; D: .; CDR3: CASSLEEQETQYF; DNA: TGTGCCAGCAGCTTGGAGGAACAAGAGACCCAGTACTTC
size: .; J: TRBJ2-5; V: TRBV13; D: TRBD1; CDR3: CASSSARPDDTGGLETQYF; DNA: TGTGCCAGCAGCTCCGCGCGACCAGATGATACAGGGGGACTAGAGACCCAGTACTTC
size: .; J: TRBJ2-5; V: TRBV6-6; D: .; CDR3: CASSYWAEETQYF; DNA: TGTGCCAGCAGTTACTGGGCAGAAGAGACCCAGTACTTC
size: .; J: TRBJ1-2; V: TRBV3-1/TRBV3-2; D: .; CDR3: CASSPLGGRRYTF; DNA: TGTGCCAGCAGCCCCCTTGGAGGAAGGCGCTACACCTTC
size: .; J: TRBJ2-3; V: TRBV11-2; D: TRBD2; CDR3: CASSAYSGLAGGPADTQYF; DNA: TGTGCCAGCAGCGCCTACTCAGGACTAGCGGGGGGGCCGGCAGATACGCAGTATTTT
size: .; J: TRBJ2-7; V: TRBV3-1/TRBV3-2; D: .; CDR3: CASSQARTYEQYF; DNA: TGTGCCAGCAGCCAGGCCAGAACCTACGAGCAGTACTTC
size: .; J: TRBJ1-5; V: TRBV3-1/TRBV3-2; D: .; CDR3: CASSQGPGEGGQPQHF; DNA: TGTGCCAGCAGCCAAGGGCCCGGGGAAGGAGGTCAGCCCCAGCATTTT
size: .; J: TRBJ2-5; V: TRBV5-4; D: TRBD2; CDR3: CASSLEFGIGRQETQYF; DNA: TGTGCCAGCAGCTTGGAATTCGGCATCGGGAGGCAAGAGACCCAGTACTTC
size: once; J: TRBJ1-5; V: TRBV5-6; D: TRBD1; CDR3: CASSVRDRGNNQPQHF; DNA: TGTGCCAGCAGCGTCCGGGACAGGGGAAACAATCAGCCCCAGCATTTT
size: .; J: TRBJ2-1; V: TRBV14; D: TRBD2; CDR3: CASTTGGQNEQFF; DNA: TGTGCCAGCACGACGGGGGGGCAGAATGAGCAGTTCTTC
size: .; J: TRBJ2-2; V: TRBV5-1; D: TRBD1; CDR3: CASGATGTGNTGELFF; DNA: TGCGCCAGCGGAGCAACCGGGACAGGGAACACCGGGGAGCTGTTTTTT
size: .; J: TRBJ2-7; V: TRBV24-1; D: TRBD2; CDR3: CAPRLGPGRVYEQYF; DNA: TGTGCCCCCAGACTCGGGCCCGGGAGGGTATACGAGCAGTACTTC
size: .; J: TRBJ2-6; V: TRBV5-4; D: TRBD2; CDR3: CASSSAGTSGSGANVLTF; DNA: TGTGCCAGCAGCTCCGCCGGGACTAGCGGCTCTGGGGCCAACGTCCTGACTTTC
size: .; J: TRBJ2-5; V: TRBV3-1/TRBV3-2; D: .; CDR3: CASSQITGIQETQYF; DNA: TGTGCCAGCAGCCAAATAACAGGGATCCAAGAGACCCAGTACTTC
size: .; J: TRBJ2-7; V: TRBV27; D: TRBD1; CDR3: CASSFGGQGYEQYF; DNA: TGTGCCAGCAGTTTTGGGGGACAGGGCTACGAGCAGTACTTC
size: .; J: TRBJ1-2; V: TRBV27; D: TRBD1; CDR3: CASSYRTGGLFGYTF; DNA: TGTGCCAGCAGTTATCGGACAGGGGGCCTTTTTGGCTACACCTTC
size: .; J: TRBJ2-1; V: TRBV4-3; D: .; CDR3: CASSLGLAYNEQFF; DNA: TGCGCCAGCAGCCTAGGACTCGCCTACAATGAGCAGTTCTTC
size: once; J: TRBJ2-5; V: TRBV11-2; D: TRBD1; CDR3: CASRYPAGGAEETQYF; DNA: TGTGCCAGCAGATACCCCGCAGGGGGCGCGGAAGAGACCCAGTACTTC
size: once; J: TRBJ2-1; V: TRBV5-6; D: TRBD2; CDR3: CASSFSGGFFNEQFF; DNA: TGTGCCAGCAGCTTTAGCGGGGGTTTCTTCAATGAGCAGTTCTTC
size: .; J: TRBJ1-5; V: TRBV6-1; D: .; CDR3: CASSEGAVGTLHF; DNA: TGTGCCAGCAGTGAAGGGGCAGTCGGAACTTTGCATTTT
size: few; J: TRBJ2-2; V: TRBV6-5; D: .; CDR3: CASSYTDSNTGELFF; DNA: TGTGCCAGCAGTTACACGGACAGCAACACCGGGGAGCTGTTTTTT
size: once; J: TRBJ1-3; V: TRBV19; D: .; CDR3: CASSLYSKTGNTIYF; DNA: TGTGCCAGTAGCCTTTACAGTAAAACTGGAAACACCATATATTTT
size: once; J: TRBJ2-7; V: TRBV7-9; D: TRBD1; CDR3: CASSLDRAYEQYF; DNA: TGTGCCAGCAGCTTGGACAGGGCCTACGAGCAGTACTTC
size: .; J: TRBJ1-2; V: TRBV3-1/TRBV3-2; D: TRBD1; CDR3: CASSLPGQANYGYTF; DNA: TGTGCCAGCAGCCTTCCCGGACAGGCCAACTATGGCTACACCTTC
size: once; J: TRBJ2-7; V: TRBV7-2; D: .; CDR3: CASSLAHLDEQYF; DNA: TGTGCCAGCAGCTTAGCGCATCTAGACGAGCAGTACTTC
size: .; J: TRBJ1-4; V: TRBV6-6; D: .; CDR3: CASRQGREKLFF; DNA: TGTGCCAGTCGCCAGGGCCGTGAAAAACTGTTTTTT
size: .; J: TRBJ2-2; V: TRBV11-3; D: TRBD2; CDR3: CASSPRLASTGELFF; DNA: TGTGCCAGCAGCCCCCGACTAGCGAGCACCGGGGAGCTGTTTTTT
size: .; J: TRBJ2-5; V: TRBV19; D: .; CDR3: CASKSTYRGAQETQYF; DNA: TGTGCCAGCAAGTCTACCTACCGGGGGGCCCAAGAGACCCAGTACTTC
size: .; J: TRBJ1-2; V: TRBV7-9; D: TRBD1; CDR3: CASSWTGHGYTF; DNA: TGTGCCAGCAGCTGGACAGGGCATGGCTACACCTTC
size: once; J: TRBJ1-6; V: TRBV6-5; D: .; CDR3: CASRGAGGTISPLHF; DNA: TGTGCCAGCAGAGGCGCGGGGGGGACGATTTCACCCCTCCACTTT
size: .; J: TRBJ1-1; V: TRBV15; D: .; CDR3: CATSRVAGSLAFF; DNA: TGTGCCACCAGCAGAGTGGCAGGGTCTTTAGCTTTCTTT
size: .; J: TRBJ2-7; V: TRBV28; D: TRBD2; CDR3: CAIQGHPGGEQYF; DNA: TGTGCCATCCAAGGACACCCGGGGGGGGAGCAGTACTTC
size: .; J: TRBJ2-2; V: TRBV7-8; D: .; CDR3: CASSLVPDRNTGELFF; DNA: TGTGCCAGCAGCTTAGTACCTGACAGAAACACCGGGGAGCTGTTTTTT
size: once; J: TRBJ2-1; V: TRBV6-2/TRBV6-3; D: TRBD2; CDR3: CASSLTSPVEQFF; DNA: TGTGCCAGCAGTTTGACTAGCCCGGTGGAGCAGTTCTTC
size: .; J: TRBJ1-2; V: TRBV3-1/TRBV3-2; D: TRBD1; CDR3: CASSPGTGGSYGYTF; DNA: TGTGCCAGCAGCCCTGGAACAGGGGGTTCTTATGGCTACACCTTC